This T cell receptor (beta chain) was identified during a study of shared clonotypes between healthy human individuals. The repertoire was sequenced with immunoSEQ multiplex PCR; TCRdb's copy has only in-frame clones and lacks some. The sample lists about 1 million clones; around 74% were seen once. Study results and limitations: Between a few donors, naive CD4 clonotypes were shared at a level of around 4.9%. Depth was large, yet rarefaction showed that sorted-subset sequencing was incomplete. Limitation of the genetic and exposure-history diversity represented came from the few donors.

Details on this clone: What it binds is unknown.

Sequencing was carried out using memory CD4+ T cells sorted from blood. Stated subset: CD45RA-negative fraction. The source is a man aged 18 to 29 in good health.

CDR3 sequence (DNA): TGTGCCAGCACTCTTAATGAAAAACTGTTTTTT. As protein: CASTLNEKLFF. V gene TRBV2 combines with J gene TRBJ1-4, with D unclear. The CDR3 has 11 amino acids. CDR1 is SNHLY and CDR2 is FYNNEI in the germline V gene. V was shortened by 7 bases and J by 4 bases, with 4 bases between the two germline ends.